This T cell receptor (beta chain) was identified during a study of cytomegalovirus exposure and HLA in healthy donors. Study findings and constraints: The study recorded over 150 TCR beta chains that were cytomegalovirus-associated.

Primers: 60 Vbeta forward and 13 Jbeta reverse. Produced via immunoSEQ multiplex PCR; TCRdb's table is partial and in-frame only. The sample lists about 250,000 clones, 80% seen once, with less than 0.4% in the top ten. On this clone: The antigen remains undetermined.

The V gene's germline CDR1 is SEHNR and CDR2 FQNEAQ (reference sequence). The ends lost 3 bases at V and 2 bases at J; junction bases unmatched: 3. This CDR3 is built from 14 residues. The sequence was obtained from a girl aged 2 to 10 in good health and CMV-seronegative. The sample comprised PBMCs. The gene calls are TRBV7-9 and TRBJ2-7, with TRBD1 identical over 8 bases. Here the CDR3 DNA reads TGTGCCAGCAGCTTCGGACAGGGACCCTACGAGCAGTACTTC. Translation gives CASSFGQGPYEQYF.